The 3 T cell receptor beta chains presented below share a single source sample, sequenced in a study of CD8 T cells in ankylosing spondylitis. TCRdb independently ran MiXCR on the 5' RACE reads; one entry per CDR3 protein. This sample carries 150,000 to 200,000 distinct CDR3 sequences, 10% to 15% of them seen once, and the ten largest clones take about 10%. Material for sequencing was blood, either unsorted or a sorted T cell fraction (not recorded which). These TCRs come from a female donor with ankylosing spondylitis or in good health (not recorded which).

This clonotype was seen repeatedly, ten times or more. This chain joins TRBV6-2 or TRBV6-3 and TRBJ1-6, with D possibly being TRBD1 (6 bases). Deletions cut 6 bases from V and 8 bases from J, with 14 bases between. The germline V gene encodes CDR1 MNHEY and CDR2 SVGEGT. This CDR3 comprises 14 residues. The CDR3 bases are TGTGCCAGCAGAGGCCCGACAGGATATTCACCCCTCCACTTT. This translates into CASRGPTGYSPLHF.

The V gene is TRBV7-8, the J gene TRBJ2-4, with TRBD2 matching over 10 bases. The CDR3 loop spans 18 amino acids. With 5 bases clipped from V and 2 bases from J, the junction kept 12 bases outside the gene matches. CDR1 SGHVS and CDR2 FQNEAQ come from the germline V gene. The CDR3: CASSPVRLAGASKNIQYF. The CDR3 nucleotides read TGTGCCAGCAGCCCTGTAAGGCTAGCGGGAGCTTCCAAAAACATTCAGTACTTC.

This clonotype was picked up many times. J is TRBJ2-2 and V is TRBV6-5, with 7 bases fitting TRBD1. The CDR3 loop spans 16 amino acids. V lost 0 bases to trimming and J lost 7 bases; unmatched junction nucleotides: 8. Per the germline V gene, CDR1 is MNHEY and CDR2 is SVGAGI. CDR3 nucleotide sequence: TGTGCCAGCAGTTACTCGAGGACAGGCCCCCACGGGGAGCTGTTTTTT. It translates to CASSYSRTGPHGELFF.